These 9 T cell receptor beta chains were all obtained from the same sample, sequenced in a study of blood T cells in healthy people across ages (dated by TCRdb to about 2015). Libraries came from 5' RACE. The instrument was an Illumina HiSeq 2500. A second about 7 to 12 cycle PCR used a sample-barcoded 5' primer and a J-beta primer mix. TCRdb took the public reads, trimmed them with fastp at Q25, ran MiXCR for clone calling and kept in-frame beta chains. Each CDR3 protein appears once, grouped with its most common genes and DNA. The sample table lists 950,000 to 1,200,000 distinct CDR3 sequences, 35% to 40% of them with a count of one. The ten most abundant clones make up 13% of the sample. Sequencing was done on a sample of blood. These TCRs come from a young man in good health.

In this sample, this clonotype turned up a few times. The chain combines TRBV5-1 with TRBJ2-4; D is unresolved. V dropped 7 bases and J dropped 0 bases, with 17 bases sitting between them. This CDR3 comprises 16 residues. The germline V gene has CDR1 SGHRS and CDR2 YFSETQ. DNA of the CDR3: TGCGCCAGCCGCAGTGGGGAAATGGTAGCCAAAAACATTCAGTACTTC. Amino acid sequence: CASRSGEMVAKNIQYF.

The V and J genes are TRBV7-9 and TRBJ2-7; 9 nucleotides align to TRBD2. Germline assignment: CDR1 SEHNR and CDR2 FQNEAQ (reference sequence). The CDR3 runs to 14 residues. The V gene end was trimmed by 2 bases and the J gene end by 10 bases; junction bases not matched to a gene: 9. The CDR3 here is CASSLSTAGGFQYF. In DNA form, the CDR3 reads TGTGCCAGCAGCTTAAGTACAGCGGGGGGCTTCCAGTACTTC.

This clonotype showed up just once. Compared with germline, one end of the junction differs, possibly owing to a read error. The chain couples TRBV11-2 to TRBJ2-3; a possible D gene is TRBD2 (5 bases). CDR3 size: 13 residues. The germline gives CDR1 SGHAT, CDR2 FQNNGV. This chain's CDR3 is CACSLGAADTQYF. As DNA, the CDR3 is TGTGCCTGCAGCTTGGGAGCCGCAGATACGCAGTATTTT. The full variable domain, in which reference TRBV11-2 and TRBJ2-3 provide the parts outside the CDR3, is EAGVAQSPRYKIIEKRQSVAFWCNPISGHATLYWYQQILGQGPKLLIQFQNNGVVDDSQLPKDRFSAERLKGVDSTLKIQPAKLEDSAVYLCACSLGAADTQYFGPGTRLTVL.

The table lists this clonotype with a few counts. The CDR3 reads CASKIRGPDYGYTF. The DNA for the CDR3 is TGTGCCAGCAAGATCAGGGGGCCGGACTATGGCTACACCTTC. The rearrangement links TRBV6-6 to TRBJ1-2; the match to TRBD1 covers 8 bases. The V segment lost 7 bases and the J segment 3 bases; nucleotides outside the gene matches: 7. In germline, CDR1 is MNHNY, CDR2 SVGAGI (reference sequence). This CDR3 has 14 residues.

The chain combines TRBV14 with TRBJ1-6; D is unresolved. Trimming took off 2 bases at V and 9 bases at J, with 11 bases between the two ends. The length of the CDR3 is 14 residues. The germline V gene has CDR1 SGHDN and CDR2 FVKESK. The CDR3 DNA reads as TGTGCCAGCAGCCAAAGGTTTGGTTTTTCACCCCTCCACTTT. It specifies CASSQRFGFSPLHF. Based on the CDR3 plus reference TRBV14 and TRBJ1-6, the full variable domain is EAGVTQFPSHSVIEKGQTVTLRCDPISGHDNLYWYRRVMGKEIKFLLHFVKESKQDESGMPNNRFLAERTGGTYSTLKVQPAELEDSGVYFCASSQRFGFSPLHFGNGTRLTVT.

This clonotype was found a few times. J is TRBJ1-4 and V is TRBV4-2; TRBD1 matches at 10 bases. This CDR3 comprises 17 residues. Germline V lookup: CDR1 LGHNA, CDR2 YNFKEQ. The V segment lost 1 base and the J segment 0 bases; nucleotides outside the gene matches: 2. CDR3 region: CASSQGGQGATNEKLFF. CDR3 coding DNA: TGTGCCAGCAGCCAAGGAGGACAGGGGGCAACTAATGAAAAACTGTTTTTT.

This clonotype was found a few times. The chain uses TRBV4-1 and TRBJ2-1; tentatively, D is TRBD2 (6 bases). The V and J ends lost 2 bases and 2 bases respectively, with 16 bases between them. Germline loops: CDR1 MGHRA, CDR2 YSYEKL. The CDR3 is made up of 17 amino acids. The CDR3 here is CASSQRSRDSPYNEQFF. DNA for the CDR3: TGCGCCAGCAGCCAAAGGTCCCGGGACTCACCCTACAATGAGCAGTTCTTC.

Concerning this clonotype itself: One end of the junction fails to match germline, which may point to a read error. The rearrangement links TRBV20-1 to TRBJ1-5; tentatively, D is TRBD1 (5 bases). This CDR3 has 18 amino acids. CDR1 and CDR2 from the germline V gene are DFQATT and SNEGSKA (reference sequence). The CDR3 sequence: CSARDYQRQSYSNQLQHF. DNA for the CDR3: TGCAGTGCTAGAGATTATCAGAGACAGTCCTATAGCAATCAGCTCCAGCATTTT.

This clonotype appeared a few times. This sequence joins TRBV6-5 and TRBJ2-4, with D possibly being TRBD1 (6 bases). The CDR3 sequence is 13 residues long. The germline V and J ends were trimmed by 6 bases and 7 bases, with 13 bases remaining between them. CDR1 is MNHEY and CDR2 is SVGAGI in the germline V gene. DNA for the CDR3: TGTGCCAGCAGAGACAGGTCATGGAACATTCAGTACTTC. Residues: CASRDRSWNIQYF.